The rows below give T cell receptor beta chains drawn from one sample of a study of blood T cell repertoires in COVID-19. Using immunoSEQ multiplex PCR, the repertoire was profiled, and TCRdb retains in-frame clones only, with some absent. The sample carries 250,000 to 350,000 clones, roughly 90% recorded once. Input material: peripheral blood. All receptors derive from a woman in her sixties or seventies with acute or convalescent COVID-19. Both conserved end residues are part of each CDR3. D genes are given only for firm matches. Clone size is shown for a subset of rows, as once, few, many or a class of expanded clone.

CDR3,DNA,J,V,size,D
CASSSPTRTGANTIYF,TGTGCCAGCAGTTCGCCGACCCGGACAGGGGCAAACACCATATATTTT,TRBJ1-3,TRBV27,.,TRBD1
CASRAGLAGAVTGELFF,TGTGCAAGTCGGGCGGGACTAGCGGGGGCCGTCACCGGGGAGCTGTTTTTT,TRBJ2-2,TRBV12-2,.,.
CASSPYPPGQGYEQYF,TGTGCCAGCAGCCCCTACCCCCCGGGACAGGGGTACGAGCAGTACTTC,TRBJ2-7,TRBV3-1/TRBV3-2,.,TRBD1
CATSRDTTAYEQYF,TGTGCCACCAGCAGAGATACCACAGCCTACGAGCAGTACTTC,TRBJ2-7,TRBV15,.,.
CASSVSQGSPYNEQFF,TGTGCCAGCAGCGTATCCCAGGGTAGTCCCTACAATGAGCAGTTCTTC,TRBJ2-1,TRBV9,.,.
CATSAPGGENGYTF,TGTGCCACCAGTGCCCCGGGGGGTGAAAATGGCTACACCTTC,TRBJ1-2,TRBV24-1,.,.
CASSQVGGDYGYTF,TGTGCCAGCAGCCAAGTCGGCGGGGACTATGGCTACACCTTC,TRBJ1-2,TRBV14,.,.
CASSIRLTGSSYEQYF,TGTGCCAGCAGTATACGCTTGACCGGGAGCTCCTACGAGCAGTACTTC,TRBJ2-7,TRBV27,.,.
CASSIDHGGLGAGAKETQYF,TGTGCCAGTAGTATAGATCACGGGGGGTTAGGGGCAGGGGCCAAAGAGACCCAGTACTTC,TRBJ2-5,TRBV19,.,.
CASSFFRDSGNTIYF,TGTGCCAGCAGCTTTTTCCGGGACAGTGGAAACACCATATATTTT,TRBJ1-3,TRBV7-9,.,TRBD1
CASSLGQGANEKLFF,TGTGCCAGCAGCTTAGGGCAGGGGGCTAATGAAAAACTGTTTTTT,TRBJ1-4,TRBV7-8,once,TRBD1
CASSLESRQRPDTQYF,TGTGCCAGCAGCTTGGAGAGCAGACAGCGACCAGATACGCAGTATTTT,TRBJ2-3,TRBV5-4,once,.
CASTSNRREGLFF,TGTGCCAGTACCTCAAATCGGAGGGAAGGGTTATTCTTC,TRBJ2-1,TRBV19,.,.
CASSIGLAGYNEQFF,TGTGCCAGTAGTATTGGACTAGCGGGCTACAATGAGCAGTTCTTC,TRBJ2-1,TRBV19,.,TRBD2
CASSLGGGEQFF,TGTGCCAGCAGTTTGGGGGGTGGTGAGCAGTTCTTC,TRBJ2-1,TRBV28,.,.
CASSFTGQIYEQYF,TGTGCCAGCAGTTTTACGGGACAGATCTACGAGCAGTACTTC,TRBJ2-7,TRBV27,.,TRBD1
CASSPLASSPDTQYF,TGCGCCAGCAGCCCCCTAGCCTCTTCCCCAGATACGCAGTATTTT,TRBJ2-3,TRBV4-3,once,.
CASSSGLAVYNEQFF,TGTGCCAGCAGCTCGGGACTAGCGGTTTACAATGAGCAGTTCTTC,TRBJ2-1,TRBV5-6,.,TRBD2
CASSQTGGKTDTQYF,TGTGCCAGCAGTCAGACAGGGGGCAAGACAGATACGCAGTATTTT,TRBJ2-3,TRBV2,many,TRBD1
CASSYPTLAGADTQYF,TGTGCCAGCAGTTACCCAACACTAGCGGGGGCAGATACGCAGTATTTT,TRBJ2-3,TRBV6-2/TRBV6-3,.,TRBD2
CASNLAPGFEYEQYF,TGTGCCAGCAACTTGGCCCCGGGGTTCGAGTACGAGCAGTACTTC,TRBJ2-7,TRBV28,.,.
CASSEAGTGVRFGAFF,TGTGCCAGCAGTGAAGCCGGGACAGGAGTTCGATTTGGAGCTTTCTTT,TRBJ1-1,TRBV2,.,TRBD1
CASTLRARDTEAFF,TGTGCCAGCACCTTAAGGGCGAGGGACACTGAAGCTTTCTTT,TRBJ1-1,TRBV7-3,.,.
CASSFIGTSPTDTQYF,TGTGCCAGCAGTTTCATCGGGACTAGCCCCACAGATACGCAGTATTTT,TRBJ2-3,TRBV6-2/TRBV6-3,.,TRBD2
CASSSRQGETQYF,TGTGCCAGCAGCTCGCGACAGGGAGAGACCCAGTACTTC,TRBJ2-5,TRBV5-8,.,TRBD1
CASSISGIPGNTIYF,TGTGCCAGCAGCATATCAGGGATCCCTGGAAACACCATATATTTT,TRBJ1-3,TRBV9,once,.
CSVIYRGGNTIYF,TGCAGCGTGATCTACAGGGGAGGAAACACCATATATTTT,TRBJ1-3,TRBV29-1,.,TRBD1
CASSYTGTEQFF,TGTGCCAGCAGCTATACAGGGACTGAGCAGTTCTTC,TRBJ2-1,TRBV11-3,.,.
CASSVRQLNTEAFF,TGTGCCAGCAGCGTCCGACAGCTGAACACTGAAGCTTTCTTT,TRBJ1-1,TRBV2,.,.
CSASSPLAGGNTGELFF,TGCAGTGCTAGTAGTCCATTGGCGGGAGGAAACACCGGGGAGCTGTTTTTT,TRBJ2-2,TRBV20-1,.,TRBD2
CASSYPSGGRDNEQFF,TGTGCCAGCAGCTATCCTAGCGGGGGGCGGGACAATGAGCAGTTCTTC,TRBJ2-1,TRBV7-2,few,TRBD2
CASSYGGTGGAEAFF,TGTGCCAGCAGTTACGGGGGGACAGGGGGGGCGGAAGCTTTCTTT,TRBJ1-1,TRBV6-5,.,TRBD1
CASSIPGRQKTQYF,TGTGCCAGTAGTATCCCTGGGAGACAAAAGACCCAGTACTTC,TRBJ2-5,TRBV19,.,.
CASSAGQGKLLGSNGYTF,TGTGCCAGCAGCGCGGGACAGGGAAAACTTTTGGGCTCTAATGGCTACACCTTC,TRBJ1-2,TRBV9,.,TRBD1
CASSLTGRINSPLHF,TGTGCCAGCAGCTTGACCGGTCGTATTAATTCACCCCTCCACTTT,TRBJ1-6,TRBV5-5,once,.
CASSDSSSTDTQYF,TGTGCCAGCAGTGACAGTTCTAGCACAGATACGCAGTATTTT,TRBJ2-3,TRBV6-1,.,.
CGSLRGSEPQHF,TGTGGGTCCCTGCGTGGGAGTGAGCCCCAGCATTTT,TRBJ1-5,TRBV28,.,.
CASRNTGVRDSPLHF,TGTGCCAGCAGAAATACAGGGGTGAGAGATTCACCCCTCCACTTT,TRBJ1-6,TRBV3-1/TRBV3-2,.,TRBD1
CASRVVGGRYEQYF,TGTGCCAGCAGGGTGGTGGGCGGGAGATACGAGCAGTACTTC,TRBJ2-7,TRBV5-5,.,TRBD2
CASSPRGRGMNTEAFF,TGTGCCAGCTCACCAAGAGGGAGGGGGATGAACACTGAAGCTTTCTTT,TRBJ1-1,TRBV18,once,.
CATSDQSGGTEAFF,TGTGCCACCAGTGACCAGTCAGGGGGCACTGAAGCTTTCTTT,TRBJ1-1,TRBV24-1,.,TRBD1
CASSSGVQGSNYGYTF,TGTGCCAGCAGTTCCGGGGTACAGGGGTCGAACTATGGCTACACCTTC,TRBJ1-2,TRBV27,.,TRBD1
CASRESGGHNEQFF,TGTGCCAGCCGGGAGAGCGGGGGGCACAATGAGCAGTTCTTC,TRBJ2-1,TRBV2,once,TRBD2
CASSLSSPSSYYEQYF,TGTGCCAGCAGTTTATCTTCCCCTTCTAGTTACTACGAGCAGTACTTC,TRBJ2-7,TRBV27,.,.
CASSPQTSGYTF,TGTGCCAGCAGTCCCCAGACATCTGGCTACACCTTC,TRBJ1-2,TRBV2,.,.
CASSFLDGDGGYTF,TGTGCCAGCAGCTTTCTGGACGGGGATGGTGGCTACACCTTC,TRBJ1-2,TRBV7-6,.,.
CASSLGQGPRQETQYF,TGCGCCAGCAGCTTGGGACAGGGTCCTCGGCAAGAGACCCAGTACTTC,TRBJ2-5,TRBV5-1,.,TRBD1
CASSLTGGGQPQHF,TGTGCCAGCAGTTTGACAGGGGGAGGTCAGCCCCAGCATTTT,TRBJ1-5,TRBV28,.,TRBD1
CASSQQGVSGNTIYF,TGTGCCAGCTCACAACAGGGGGTCTCTGGAAACACCATATATTTT,TRBJ1-3,TRBV18,.,TRBD1